This TCR beta chain was retrieved from a study of cytomegalovirus exposure and HLA in healthy donors. The germline gives CDR1 MNHEY, CDR2 SMNVEV (reference sequence). With 2 bases clipped from V and 7 bases from J, the junction kept 17 bases outside the gene matches. This CDR3 is 17 amino acids long. Both 60 Vbeta primers and 13 Jbeta primers went into the PCR. The repertoire was sequenced with immunoSEQ multiplex PCR; TCRdb's copy has only in-frame clones and lacks some. This sample has around 140,000 clones, with over 70% found just once. This clone is a singleton in its sample. Its target is unknown. Study observations and caveats: Reports indicate that TCR beta sequences accurately predicted the HLA-A and HLA-B alleles of most subjects. Earlier analysis looked at TCR beta V segments, and most were productive about 90% or about 30% of the time.

This chain joins TRBV27 and TRBJ2-7; 7 nucleotides line up with TRBD2. Sequenced input: PBMCs. The clonotype comes from a man in his forties or fifties in good health and CMV-seronegative. The CDR3 loop reads CASSLTLLQGLGGEQYF. Here the CDR3 DNA reads TGTGCCAGCAGTTTAACCCTCCTGCAGGGACTGGGGGGGGAGCAGTACTTC.